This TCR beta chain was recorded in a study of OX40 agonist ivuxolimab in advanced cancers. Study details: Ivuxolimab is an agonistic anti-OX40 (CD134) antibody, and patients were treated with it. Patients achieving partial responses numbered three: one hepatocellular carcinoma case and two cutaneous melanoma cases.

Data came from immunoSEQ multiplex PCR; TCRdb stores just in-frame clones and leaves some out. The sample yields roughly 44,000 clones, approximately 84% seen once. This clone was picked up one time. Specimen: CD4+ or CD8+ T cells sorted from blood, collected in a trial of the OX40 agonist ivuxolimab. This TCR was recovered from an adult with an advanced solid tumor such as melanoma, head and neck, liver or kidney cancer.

The CDR3 spells CASSQDMGLAGQETQYF. The DNA of the CDR3 is TGCGCCAGCAGCCAAGACATGGGACTAGCGGGACAAGAGACCCAGTACTTC. The chain employs TRBV4-3 and TRBJ2-5; 13 nucleotides agree with TRBD2. CDR1 is LGHNA, CDR2 YSLEER, per germline. This CDR3 is 17 amino acids long. V shed 0 bases and J 2 bases; nucleotides not matched to a gene: 3.